The sequence of this T cell receptor (beta chain) was determined in a study of memory CD4+ T cells and cytomegalovirus serostatus (dated by TCRdb to between 2019 and 2020). In terms of the full investigation: The cohort comprised about 35 healthy Belgian adults, 9 CMV seropositive and some 25 CMV seronegative. To replicate a published TCR-based CMV serostatus classifier, the study sequenced CD4+ memory TCRbeta repertoires from a Belgian cohort whose cytomegalovirus serostatus was known. General conclusions and limits of the study: Only CD4+CD45RO+ memory cells were sequenced, in contrast to the original study, which included naive and memory CD4+ and CD8+ populations. On the Belgian cohort, the classifier built on the original framework reached a median bootstrapped AUC of roughly 0.96, with a 95% CI of 0.76-1.00. Of fewer than 200 previously reported CMV-associated TCRbeta sequences, about 68 appeared in the CD4+ memory repertoires, each in one to five individuals. For CMV serostatus prediction, a median bootstrapped AUC of 0.95 was reached with the original framework, and a median bootstrapped AUC of around 0.9 was reached with a US-trained random forest. The results were interpreted as suggesting that the CMV-associated TCR signature is largely present in the CD4+ memory repertoire.

Single viable CD3+CD4+CD8-CD45RO+ cells were sorted as memory CD4+ T cells on a FACSAria II. CMV serostatus was assessed using a Roche Elecsys assay, by which serum IgG against CMV pp150, pp28, p38 and p52 was detected. Once the samples were thawed, total CD4+ T cells were enriched through positive selection using CD4 magnetic microbeads. The samples came from a different study that was designed specifically to examine the CD4+ T cell memory repertoire. Peripheral blood mononuclear cells were isolated and cryopreserved following standard operating procedures; serum was stored at -80 °C. Staining used CD3-PerCP (BW264/56), CD4-APC (RPA-T4), CD45RO-PE (UCHT1) and CD8-Pacific Orange (3B5) antibodies, with Sytox blue excluding non-viable cells. CDR3 length: 14 amino acids, cysteine to phenylalanine. This entry keeps only the CDR3 DNA: 42 bases, framed from base 1. V loses 4 bases, J loses 2 bases, and the germline ends lie 12 bases apart. From the germline V gene (reference sequence), CDR1 is LNHDA and CDR2 is SQIVND.

The Quick-DNA Microprep Kit was used to extract genomic DNA from the sorted cells. Amplification of TCRbeta DNA was done with the immunoSEQ hsTCRbeta kit, following the protocol from the manufacturer. TCRbeta libraries were sequenced on an Illumina MiSeq instrument. From the authors' description of their analysis: After out-of-frame sequences were removed, some 2 million distinct TCRbeta sequences remained, averaging about 67,000 per individual. Each individual was scored by the count of 164 previously reported CMV-associated TCRbeta sequences and the total productive distinct TCRbeta count. A beta-binomial model was reimplemented in Python, and random forests from scikit-learn, run with default parameters, were trained on data from the US cohort. Classifier performance on the Belgian cohort was summarized as median AUC with percentile confidence intervals over 10,000 bootstrap iterations. Here the immuneACCESS table is served through TCRdb, limited to in-frame sequences with V and J called. Missing clones are a known gap in these copies; in checked studies unresolved V genes cover under half, and the rest lacks a known reason. V and J calls and clone size come straight from that table; D and trimming were deduced from the DNA. Across this sample there are nearly 50,000 clones, with about 77% seen only once. The top ten clones comprise approximately 0.78% of the sample.

Regarding this clone: Its specific antigen is unknown. No much larger clonotype is one base removed from it; base qualities were not supplied.

Here the chain combines TRBV19 and TRBJ2-7, with TRBD1 tentatively as D gene (6 bases match). The sequenced sample was memory CD4+ T cells from blood. This clonotype was sampled from an adult in good health and CMV-seronegative. The bases read TGTGCCAGTAGTAGCAGGGGTCTCGCCTACGAGCAGTACTTC. Its translation reads: CASSSRGLAYEQYF.